What follows are 15 T cell receptor beta chains derived from one specimen sequenced in a study of shared clonotypes between healthy human individuals. Repertoires were generated with immunoSEQ multiplex PCR, while TCRdb's copy carries only in-frame clones and drops some. The data contain over 1.4 million clones, roughly 96% of them seen just once; the ten biggest clones take up over 1%. The specimen was naive CD4+ T cells sorted from blood. Subset indicated: CD45RA+ positively selected. Receptors were obtained from a man aged 25-45 years in good health.

This sequence joins TRBV7-3 and TRBJ2-2, with 8 positions matching TRBD2. Germline V gene lookup returns CDR1 SGHTA and CDR2 FQGTGA. The CDR3 loop spans 14 amino acids. V lost 7 bases and J lost 0; bases outside the gene matches: 1. The CDR3 protein is CASKGLANTGELFF. The CDR3, as DNA: TGTGCCAGCAAGGGACTAGCGAACACCGGGGAGCTGTTTTTT.

This clone was seen just once. This sequence joins TRBV18 and TRBJ2-5; 8 positions agree with TRBD1. V trimming: 5 bases; J trimming: 0 bases; junction bases outside the gene matches: 5. The CDR3 runs to 15 residues. Germline CDR1 reads KGHSH; CDR2 reads LQKENI. CDR3 nucleotide sequence: TGTGCCAGCTCAGCGACAGGGGCGTACCAAGAGACCCAGTACTTC. This encodes CASSATGAYQETQYF.

V gene TRBV7-6 combines with J gene TRBJ2-3, with 10 bases aligning to TRBD2. This CDR3 comprises 18 residues. Germline-derived CDR1 and CDR2 are SGHVS and FNYEAQ. The J segment lost 3 bases and the V segment lost 1 base, leaving 10 bases of the junction unmatched. The CDR3 loop reads CASSLGVASGSWTDTQYF. CDR3 DNA sequence: TGTGCCAGCAGCTTAGGGGTAGCTAGCGGGAGTTGGACAGATACGCAGTATTTT.

The chain couples TRBV19 to TRBJ1-2; D may be TRBD1 (5 bases). Germline-derived CDR1 and CDR2 are LNHDA and SQIVND (reference sequence). Deletions cut 4 bases from V and 4 bases from J, with 22 bases between. The CDR3 is 17 amino acids. The CDR3 bases are TGTGCCAGTAGTACCGGCGGCGGAGACAGATTCCCCTATGGCTACACCTTC. Translated: CASSTGGGDRFPYGYTF.

J is TRBJ2-7 and V is TRBV5-5, with 7 positions matching TRBD1. J was trimmed by 7 bases and V by 2 bases; bases with no gene match: 3. Germline CDR1 is SGHKS and CDR2 is YYEKEE (reference sequence). The CDR3 consists of 12 residues. The CDR3 spells CASSFNRGEQYF. CDR3 DNA: TGTGCCAGCAGCTTTAACAGGGGTGAGCAGTACTTC. The full variable domain, rest sourced from reference TRBV5-5 and TRBJ2-7, is DAGVTQSPTHLIKTRGQQVTLRCSPISGHKSVSWYQQVLGQGPQFIFQYYEKEERGRGNFPDRFSARQFPNYSSELNVNALLLGDSALYLCASSFNRGEQYFGPGTRLTVT.

This clone was counted a single time. The chain carries TRBV19 and TRBJ2-7; 8 nucleotides line up with TRBD2. Losses at the gene ends were 5 bases for V and 0 bases for J; bases not matched to a gene: 3. There are 14 residues in the CDR3. The V gene's germline CDR1 is LNHDA and CDR2 SQIVND (reference sequence). As DNA, the CDR3 is TGTGCCAGTAGTTTCAGCGGGAGCTCCTACGAGCAGTACTTC. Its protein product is CASSFSGSSYEQYF.

The J gene is TRBJ2-3, the V gene TRBV11-3, with 7 nucleotides matching TRBD2. CDR1 and CDR2 from the germline V gene are SGHNT and YENEEA. After removal of 4 bases from V and 8 bases from J, the junction contained 18 bases not matched to a gene. The length of the CDR3 is 17 residues. The CDR3 DNA reads as TGTGCCAGCAGCTCGAGCTTTAGCGGGCGAAGGGTTGGTACGCAGTATTTT. This gives the protein CASSSSFSGRRVGTQYF.

This chain connects TRBV4-1 to TRBJ1-2, with a tentative D call TRBD1 (6 bases). This CDR3 is built from 16 residues. Deletions cut 2 bases from V and 5 bases from J, with 18 bases between. Germline V gene lookup returns CDR1 MGHRA and CDR2 YSYEKL. The CDR3, as DNA: TGCGCCAGCAGCCAAACCCCAGGGGACTTGTTGTATGGCTACACCTTC. This codes for CASSQTPGDLLYGYTF.

The chain links TRBV7-9 to TRBJ2-5; 8 bases map to TRBD1. Germline V CDR1 and CDR2: SEHNR, FQNEAQ (reference sequence). The length of the CDR3 is 15 residues. Trimming cost V 4 bases and J 1 base; bases outside gene matches: 5. This CDR3 reads CASSSNGQGQETQYF. The DNA for the CDR3 is TGTGCCAGCAGCTCTAACGGACAGGGCCAAGAGACCCAGTACTTC.

Only one count was recorded for this clone. CDR3 in amino acids: CATQVRGGWNTGELFF. The CDR3 nucleotides are TGTGCCACACAGGTACGGGGCGGTTGGAACACCGGGGAGCTGTTTTTT. This sequence joins TRBV28 and TRBJ2-2; the D call may be TRBD1 or TRBD2 (5 bases each). Germline assignment: CDR1 MDHEN and CDR2 SYDVKM. V lost 10 bases, J lost 1 base, and 19 bases lay in between. There are 16 residues in the CDR3.

In the case of this clone: The identical CDR3 is also encoded by other nucleotide sequences in the sample. The chain links TRBV2 to TRBJ2-7; no firm D call. The CDR3 consists of 11 residues. V was pared by 6 bases and J by 3 bases, with 6 bases between. Per the germline V gene, CDR1 is SNHLY and CDR2 is FYNNEI. The CDR3: CASSSGYEQYF. In nucleotides, the CDR3 is TGTGCCAGCAGCTCGGGCTACGAGCAGTACTTC. Combining the CDR3 with reference TRBV2 and TRBJ2-7 gives the whole variable domain EPEVTQTPSHQVTQMGQEVILRCVPISNHLYFYWYRQILGQKVEFLVSFYNNEISEKSEIFDDQFSVERPDGSNFTLKIRSTKLEDSAMYFCASSSGYEQYFGPGTRLTVT.

The CDR3 reads CASSQPLGKQYF. Here the CDR3 DNA reads TGCGCCAGCAGCCAGCCTCTAGGGAAGCAGTACTTC. This chain uses TRBV4-1 with TRBJ2-7; no reliable D call. V lost 3 bases and J 8 bases, leaving 11 bases between the germline ends. CDR1 and CDR2 (germline): MGHRA, YSYEKL. The CDR3 consists of 12 residues.

This clone was observed once. This sequence joins TRBV2 and TRBJ1-2; the D is unclear. CDR3 size: 16 residues. Trimming shortened V by 8 bases and J by 6 bases, and 25 bases separated the two germline ends. CDR1 and CDR2 from the germline V gene are SNHLY and FYNNEI. CDR3 amino acids: CASYPETLLLGNGYTF. The CDR3 DNA sequence: TGTGCCAGCTACCCCGAAACACTCTTGCTCGGAAATGGCTACACCTTC.

The chain recombines TRBV7-3 with TRBJ2-7; TRBD2 matches at 10 bases. This CDR3 is built from 14 residues. CDR1 and CDR2 (germline): SGHTA, FQGTGA. V was clipped by 2 bases and J by 7 bases; unmatched bases: 5. The CDR3: CASSLLAGASEQYF. The CDR3, as DNA: TGTGCCAGCAGCTTACTAGCGGGAGCGTCAGAGCAGTACTTC. Full variable domain (remainder filled in from reference TRBV7-3 and TRBJ2-7): GAGVSQTPSNKVTEKGKYVELRCDPISGHTALYWYRQSLGQGPEFLIYFQGTGAADDSGLPNDRFFAVRPEGSVSTLKIQRTERGDSAVYLCASSLLAGASEQYFGPGTRLTVT.

The chain links TRBV9 to TRBJ2-2; D perhaps matches TRBD1 (6 bases). This CDR3 spans 12 amino acids. Germline CDR1 and CDR2: SGDLS and YYNGEE. V lost 4 bases to trimming and J lost 13 bases, with 14 bases between them. CDR3 nucleotide sequence: TGTGCCAGCAGCCTTACTGACAGGCGGCTGTTTTTT. This sequence encodes CASSLTDRRLFF.